This T cell receptor (beta chain) emerged from a study of T-cell reconstitution after alpha-beta-depleted transplantation in children. The TCRbeta library incorporated unique molecular identifiers. TCRdb used MiXCR to reprocess the PCR reads, holding one entry per CDR3 protein. The table records 640,000 or so distinct CDR3 sequences, around 16% of them present only once. Germline assignment: CDR1 SGHRS and CDR2 YFSETQ. The CDR3 runs 15 residues. V shed 2 bases and J 5 bases; nucleotides not matched to a gene: 6. This clonotype was seen only a few times. The sequence came from a human donor who donated a stem cell graft to a child with acute myeloid leukemia. The chain couples TRBV5-1 to TRBJ2-1, with 8 bases identical to TRBD1. The sample was PBMCs from the stem cell graft donor, taken from the stem cell graft. The DNA for the CDR3 is TGCGCCAGCAGCTTTCCGGGACAGGAAAACAATGAGCAGTTCTTC. Its translation: CASSFPGQENNEQFF.